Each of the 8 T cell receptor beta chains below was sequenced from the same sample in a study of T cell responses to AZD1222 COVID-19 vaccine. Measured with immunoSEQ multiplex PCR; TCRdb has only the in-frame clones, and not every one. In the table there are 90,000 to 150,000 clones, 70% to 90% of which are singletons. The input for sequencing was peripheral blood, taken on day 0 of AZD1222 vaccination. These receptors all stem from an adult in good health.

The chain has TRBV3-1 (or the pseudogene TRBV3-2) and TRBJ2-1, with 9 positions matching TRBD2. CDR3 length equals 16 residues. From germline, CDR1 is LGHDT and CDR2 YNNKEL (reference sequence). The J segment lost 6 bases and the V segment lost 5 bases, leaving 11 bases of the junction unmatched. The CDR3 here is CASSRVAGEIVNEQFF. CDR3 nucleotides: TGTGCCAGCAGCAGAGTAGCGGGAGAAATTGTCAATGAGCAGTTCTTC.

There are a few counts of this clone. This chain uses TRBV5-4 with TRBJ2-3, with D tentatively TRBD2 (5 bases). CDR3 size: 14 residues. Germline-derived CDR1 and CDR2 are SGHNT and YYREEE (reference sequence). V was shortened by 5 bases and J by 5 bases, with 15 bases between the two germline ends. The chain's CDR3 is CASRRAGGGDTQYF. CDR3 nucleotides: TGTGCCAGCAGACGAGCCGGAGGTGGAGATACGCAGTATTTT.

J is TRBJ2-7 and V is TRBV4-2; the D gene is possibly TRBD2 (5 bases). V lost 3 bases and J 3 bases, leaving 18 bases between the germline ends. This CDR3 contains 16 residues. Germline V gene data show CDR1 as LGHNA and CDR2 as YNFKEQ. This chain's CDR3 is CASSQEREWRYYEQYF. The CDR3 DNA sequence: TGTGCCAGCAGCCAGGAAAGGGAGTGGCGGTACTACGAGCAGTACTTC.

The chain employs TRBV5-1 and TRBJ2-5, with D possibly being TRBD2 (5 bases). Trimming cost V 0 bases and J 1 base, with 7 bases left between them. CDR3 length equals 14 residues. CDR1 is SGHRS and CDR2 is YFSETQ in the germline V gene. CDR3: CASSLARGQETQYF. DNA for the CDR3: TGCGCCAGCAGCTTGGCCCGGGGCCAAGAGACCCAGTACTTC.

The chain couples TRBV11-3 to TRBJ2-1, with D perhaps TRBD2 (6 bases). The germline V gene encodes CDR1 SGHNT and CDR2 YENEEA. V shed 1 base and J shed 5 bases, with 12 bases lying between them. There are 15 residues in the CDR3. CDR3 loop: CASSLGAGRDNEQFF. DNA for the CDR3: TGTGCCAGCAGCTTAGGGGCGGGACGAGACAATGAGCAGTTCTTC.

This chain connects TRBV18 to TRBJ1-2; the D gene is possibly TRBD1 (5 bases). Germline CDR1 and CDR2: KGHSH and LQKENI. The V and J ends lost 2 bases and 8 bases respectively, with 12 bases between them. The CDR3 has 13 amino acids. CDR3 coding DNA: TGTGCCAGCTCACCAGTTGGGGCAGGGGGCTACACCTTC. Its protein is CASSPVGAGGYTF. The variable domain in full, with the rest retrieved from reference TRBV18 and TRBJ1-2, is NAGVMQNPRHLVRRRGQEARLRCSPMKGHSHVYWYRQLPEEGLKFMVYLQKENIIDESGMPKERFSAEFPKEGPSILRIQQVVRGDSAAYFCASSPVGAGGYTFGSGTRLTVV.

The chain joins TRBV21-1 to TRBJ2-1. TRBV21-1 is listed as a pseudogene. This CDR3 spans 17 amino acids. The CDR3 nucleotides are TGTGCCAGCAGCATTGGCGGGCGGGACAAGGCCTACAATGAGCAGTTCTTC. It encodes CASSIGGRDKAYNEQFF.

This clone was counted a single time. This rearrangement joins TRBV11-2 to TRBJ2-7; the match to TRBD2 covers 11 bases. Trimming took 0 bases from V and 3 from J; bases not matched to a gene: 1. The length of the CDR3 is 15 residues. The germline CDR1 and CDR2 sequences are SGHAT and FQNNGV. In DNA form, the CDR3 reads TGTGCCAGCAGCTTAGATCTAGCGGGAGGCTACGAGCAGTACTTC. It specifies CASSLDLAGGYEQYF.